This TCR beta chain was sequenced in a study of Tregs in tolerant kidney transplant recipients. With regard to this clone: The antigen is unknown.

Unstimulated regulatory T cells (CD4+CD25+CD127-), CD4+CD25- non-regulatory cells, CD4 and CD8 cells were FACS-sorted from thawed PBMCs. Produced via immunoSEQ multiplex PCR; TCRdb's table is partial and in-frame only. Seen here are some 65,000 clones, 84% observed once, and the top ten hold 4.5% to 5.5%. Study outcomes and limitations: Tregs expanded with activated donor B cells seemed most donor-specific. No direct test of biological reproducibility was done here.

The sample was CD4+ T cells from blood. This clonotype originated in a human donor in good health.

CDR3 sequence: CASGSRGGPDTQYF. The CDR3 nucleotides read TGCGCCAGCGGAAGCAGGGGTGGCCCAGATACGCAGTATTTT. The chain recombines TRBV5-1 with TRBJ2-3, with D perhaps TRBD1 (6 bases). V gave up 7 bases and J gave up 4 bases, with 16 bases separating them. This CDR3 contains 14 residues. Germline-derived CDR1 and CDR2 are SGHRS and YFSETQ.